Listed below are T cell receptor beta chains from one sample, sequenced in a study of regulatory T cells in long-lasting Graves disease. Each CDR3 protein gets one entry after TCRdb re-called the multiplex PCR reads with MiXCR. This table has 500,000 to 700,000 distinct CDR3 sequences, less than 20% appearing once. Separately, the same data were catalogued under a study of T cells in Graves' hyperthyroidism and ophthalmopathy.

The specimen comprised peripheral blood mononuclear cells (PBMCs), sampled at new diagnosis, from a patient treated with antithyroid drugs. These receptors were collected from a woman aged 25-40 years with Graves disease. Each CDR3 is given with its conserved first and last residue. D genes are given only for firm matches. Where a row states a size, it is once, few, many or the class of an expanded clone; other rows omit it.

>TRBD1|few|TRBV24-1|TRBJ1-5
CATSDSGGRQPQHF
TGTGCCACCAGTGACTCAGGGGGGAGACAGCCCCAGCATTTT
>TRBD1|NA|TRBV9|TRBJ2-4
CASTRDRDKDIQYF
TGTGCCAGCACCCGGGACAGGGATAAAGACATTCAGTACTTC
>TRBD2|many|TRBV20-1|TRBJ2-1
CSGFRPGGNEQFF
TGCAGCGGTTTTAGGCCCGGGGGGAATGAGCAGTTCTTC
>TRBD1|many|TRBV20-1|TRBJ2-7
CSGATGGIYEQYF
TGCAGTGGCGCGACAGGGGGCATCTACGAGCAGTACTTC
>NA|few|TRBV6-2/TRBV6-3|TRBJ1-6
CASSEEGGPNSPLHF
TGTGCCAGCAGTGAAGAGGGGGGCCCTAATTCACCCCTCCACTTT
>NA|few|TRBV19|TRBJ1-5
CASIVQGGSNQPQHF
TGTGCCAGTATAGTACAGGGAGGAAGCAATCAGCCCCAGCATTTT
>NA|NA|TRBV30|TRBJ2-6
CAWRVSGANVLTF
TGTGCCTGGAGGGTGTCTGGGGCCAACGTCCTGACTTTC
>NA|few|TRBV12-3/TRBV12-4|TRBJ2-7
CASSRGGVYRNEQYF
TGTGCCAGCAGCCGGGGAGGTGTTTATAGGAACGAGCAGTACTTC
>TRBD1|many|TRBV6-1|TRBJ1-1
CASTGQGFLGTEAFF
TGTGCCAGCACCGGACAGGGCTTCTTGGGGACTGAAGCTTTCTTT
>NA|few|TRBV28|TRBJ2-1
CASSLSVSGGYNEQFF
TGTGCCAGCAGTTTATCAGTTAGCGGCGGATACAATGAGCAGTTCTTC
>NA|many|TRBV10-3|TRBJ2-2
CAISESGQGGTGELFF
TGTGCCATCAGTGAGTCCGGGCAGGGCGGGACCGGGGAGCTGTTTTTT
>TRBD1|many|TRBV6-2/TRBV6-3|TRBJ1-1
CASSYSRTGTGTEAFF
TGTGCCAGCAGTTACTCGCGGACAGGGACGGGCACTGAAGCTTTCTTT
>NA|many|TRBV2|TRBJ1-2
CASLLDNYGYTF
TGTGCCAGTCTGCTGGACAACTATGGCTACACCTTC
>NA|NA|TRBV3-1|TRBJ2-3
CASSQDGTYTDTQYF
TGTGCCAGCAGCCAAGATGGCACATACACAGATACGCAGTATTTT
>TRBD1|few|TRBV6-1|TRBJ1-4
CASSSLGTGGHREKLFF
TGTGCCAGCAGTAGCTTAGGGACAGGGGGCCATCGGGAAAAACTGTTTTTT
>NA|many|TRBV27|TRBJ2-7
CASKQGSREQYF
TGTGCCAGCAAACAGGGATCGAGAGAGCAGTACTTC
>NA|many|TRBV12-3/TRBV12-4|TRBJ1-1
CASSQQGRGSEAFF
TGTGCCAGCAGTCAACAGGGTCGGGGGTCTGAAGCTTTCTTT
>NA|many|TRBV5-1|TRBJ2-4
CASSLLQSGGENIQYF
TGCGCCAGCAGCTTGTTACAATCAGGGGGGGAGAACATTCAGTACTTC
>TRBD1|few|TRBV19|TRBJ1-5
CASSSTDRGLNQPQHF
TGTGCCAGTAGCTCTACGGACAGGGGACTAAATCAGCCCCAGCATTTT
>NA|many|TRBV7-2|TRBJ2-5
CASSPNYREGKTQYF
TGTGCCAGCAGCCCAAATTACAGGGAAGGGAAGACCCAGTACTTC
>TRBD2|many|TRBV7-9|TRBJ2-1
CASSPLLAGEVEQFF
TGTGCCAGCAGCCCGTTACTAGCGGGAGAGGTGGAGCAGTTCTTC
>NA|NA|TRBV7-9|TRBJ2-5
CASSFPIGETLYF
TGTGCCAGCAGCTTTCCAATAGGGGAGACCCTGTACTTC
>TRBD2|NA|TRBV12-3/TRBV12-4|TRBJ2-1
CASSLPGRAQFF
TGTGCCAGCAGTTTACCCGGGAGGGCGCAGTTCTTC
>NA|few|TRBV7-9|TRBJ1-4
CASSSKAVGELFF
TGTGCCAGCAGCTCCAAGGCCGTTGGGGAACTGTTTTTT
>TRBD1|many|TRBV20-1|TRBJ1-6
CSARVAGGNSNSPLHF
TGCAGTGCTAGAGTAGCAGGGGGCAACAGTAATTCACCCCTCCACTTT
>TRBD1|many|TRBV20-1|TRBJ1-2
CSARTGVWGGYTF
TGCAGTGCTAGGACAGGGGTTTGGGGTGGCTACACCTTC